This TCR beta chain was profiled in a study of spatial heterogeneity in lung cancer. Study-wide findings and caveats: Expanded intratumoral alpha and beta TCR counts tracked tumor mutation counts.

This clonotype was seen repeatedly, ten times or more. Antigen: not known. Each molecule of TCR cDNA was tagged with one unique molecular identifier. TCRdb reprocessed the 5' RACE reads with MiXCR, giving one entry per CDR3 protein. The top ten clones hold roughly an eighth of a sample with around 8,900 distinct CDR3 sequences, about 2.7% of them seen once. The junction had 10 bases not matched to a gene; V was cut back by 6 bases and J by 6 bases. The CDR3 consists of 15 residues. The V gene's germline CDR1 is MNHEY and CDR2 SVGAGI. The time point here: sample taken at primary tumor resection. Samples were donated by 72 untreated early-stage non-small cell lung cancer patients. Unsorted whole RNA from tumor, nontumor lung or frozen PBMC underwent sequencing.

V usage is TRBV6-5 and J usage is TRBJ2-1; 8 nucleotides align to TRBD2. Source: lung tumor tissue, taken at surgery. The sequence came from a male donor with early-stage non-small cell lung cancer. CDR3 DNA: TGTGCCAGCAGATTTACGGGGGGGATAGGCAATGAGCAGTTCTTC. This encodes CASRFTGGIGNEQFF.